Reported below is one T cell receptor beta chain. What antigen it recognizes has not been identified. No much larger clone exists at a distance of one base, and base qualities are not known. This specimen's treatment or condition label, per the study, means: live attenuated yellow fever vaccine strain. At each blood-draw timepoint, two biological replicates of bulk PBMCs were obtained. PBMCs were isolated from peripheral blood using a standard Ficoll-Paque protocol. TriZol was used to extract RNA from bulk PBMCs, CD4 and CD8 fractions, and dextramer-positive and dextramer-negative fractions. The data were obtained in a study of T cells after yellow fever vaccination (dated by TCRdb to the late 2010s). A note on the overall study: The SMART-Seq v4 Ultra Low Input RNA kit was used to prepare libraries from fractions with low cell numbers. Bulk TCR alpha and beta repertoires were sequenced longitudinally to track T-cell clones before and after primary and booster YFV17D yellow fever vaccination. The cohort comprised two healthy male donors, one aged 18 to 30 and one aged 30 to 40 years. Blood was collected at multiple timepoints before and after primary and secondary immunization, and bulk PBMC replicates and cell subsets were isolated.

Sequencer: Illumina NovaSeq 6000. Synthesis of TCR cDNA relied on 5'RACE template switching, a step that introduced a universal primer site along with unique molecular identifiers. Priming for cDNA synthesis came from both the TCR alpha and TCR beta constant segments. Library amplification used two PCR steps, and the second PCR step added sample barcodes and sequencing adapters. Libraries were sequenced on Illumina HiSeq 2500 (2x100 bp) or NovaSeq (2x150 bp). The original pipeline was this. MIGEC handled demultiplexing of reads and collapsing into UMI consensus sequences, while MiXCR performed V(D)J alignment. Vaccine-responding clonotypes were defined with edgeR using replicate PBMC samples, requiring FDR below 0.01 and a log2 fold change above 5 up to day 15. Each bulk clonotype was labeled CD4 or CD8 based on which sequenced repertoire, CD4 or CD8, contained the clonotype at higher abundance. TCRdb reran the public reads through fastp at Q25 and MiXCR, keeping productive beta chains. CDR3 protein sequences are deduplicated, and each keeps its most common genes and DNA. Here the V and J calls rest on TCRdb's processing, not on the authors' analysis. Recorded for this sample are roughly 330,000 distinct CDR3 sequences; 3.5% to 4.5% of them occurred a single time. About 24% of the sample is held by the ten biggest clonotypes.

Overall study outcomes, separate from this receptor: Computational filtering was needed because FACS-sorted repertoires could contain abundant contaminating clonotypes from the bulk population. Compared with the primary T-cell response, the secondary T-cell response was faster but weaker, reaching its peak on day 5 rather than on day 15. Because only a couple of donors were included in the study, the extent to which the findings can be generalized is limited. A small fraction of clonotypes appeared in both the CD4 and CD8 compartments, likely as a result of convergent recombination. Most clones expanded after primary vaccination (96% of CD4 and 70% to 90% of CD8) were re-detected after the booster, suggesting that broad memory maintenance occurred.

The trim is 1 base for V and 8 bases for J, with a gap of 17 bases between the germline ends. From a lookup of the germline V gene, CDR1 and CDR2 are LGHNA and YSLEER. The CDR3 sequence holds 15 residues, the cysteine and phenylalanine included. Only the CDR3 DNA is retained, 45 bases long and in frame from the first base. The V and J segments used are TRBV4-3 and TRBJ1-1; the best D guess is TRBD1, with 6 bases matching. The sequenced sample was PBMCs, obtained 5 days after the yellow fever booster vaccination. This clonotype originated in a young man who received the YFV17D yellow fever vaccine. Here is the DNA: TGCGCCAGCAGCCAAGTCGGTTCAGGGGAGGAGGAAGCTTTCTTT. It translates as CASSQVGSGEEEAFF.